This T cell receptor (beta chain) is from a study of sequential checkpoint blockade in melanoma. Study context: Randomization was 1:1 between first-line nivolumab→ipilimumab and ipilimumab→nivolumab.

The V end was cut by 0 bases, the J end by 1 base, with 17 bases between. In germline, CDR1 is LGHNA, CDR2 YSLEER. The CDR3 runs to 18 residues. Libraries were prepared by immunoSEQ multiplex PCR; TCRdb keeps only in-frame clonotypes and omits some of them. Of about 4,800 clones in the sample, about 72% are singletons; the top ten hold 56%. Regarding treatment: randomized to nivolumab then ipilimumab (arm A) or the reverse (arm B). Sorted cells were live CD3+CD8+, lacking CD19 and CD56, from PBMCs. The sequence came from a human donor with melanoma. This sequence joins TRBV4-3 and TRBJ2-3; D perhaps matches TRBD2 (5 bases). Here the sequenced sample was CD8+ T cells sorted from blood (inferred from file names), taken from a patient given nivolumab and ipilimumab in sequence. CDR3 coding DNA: TGCGCCAGCAGCCAAGACGACTTTGCCGGGGTGGGCACAGATACGCAGTATTTT. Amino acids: CASSQDDFAGVGTDTQYF.